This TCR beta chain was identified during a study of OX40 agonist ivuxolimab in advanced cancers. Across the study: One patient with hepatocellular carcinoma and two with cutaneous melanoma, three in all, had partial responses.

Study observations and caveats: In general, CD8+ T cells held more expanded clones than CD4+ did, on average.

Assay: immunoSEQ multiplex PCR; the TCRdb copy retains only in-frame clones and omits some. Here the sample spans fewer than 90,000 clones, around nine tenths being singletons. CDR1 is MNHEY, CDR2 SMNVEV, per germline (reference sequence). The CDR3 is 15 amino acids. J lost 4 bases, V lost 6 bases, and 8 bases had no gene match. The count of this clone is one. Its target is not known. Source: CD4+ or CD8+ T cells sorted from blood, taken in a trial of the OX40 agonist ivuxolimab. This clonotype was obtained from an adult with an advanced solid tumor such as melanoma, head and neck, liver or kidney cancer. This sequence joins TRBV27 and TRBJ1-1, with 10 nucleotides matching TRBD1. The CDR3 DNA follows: TGTGCCAGCAGCCGGACAGGGGGTCCGAGCACTGAAGCTTTCTTT. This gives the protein CASSRTGGPSTEAFF.